This T cell receptor beta chain emerged from a study of cytomegalovirus exposure and HLA in healthy donors. Study results and limitations: Solely CMV serostatus was available to characterize immune exposure.

Germline CDR1 MNHEY, CDR2 SMNVEV (reference sequence). The CDR3 covers 13 residues. With V trimmed by 8 bases and J by 5 bases, 8 bases remained unmatched. Use of 60 Vbeta and 13 Jbeta primers characterized the PCR. Only in-frame clones appear in the TCRdb table, and some are missing; sequencing was by immunoSEQ multiplex PCR. The sample consists of some 110,000 clones, around 82% of them appearing once. A note on this clone: As yet, its antigen is unknown.

The source of this sequence is a woman between 40 and 50 years old in good health and CMV-seronegative. The V and J genes are TRBV27 and TRBJ1-1, with 7 bases identical to TRBD1. Sequences were obtained from PBMCs. The CDR3 DNA reads TGTGCCAGCGGTCAGACAGGGAGGACTGAAGCTTTCTTT. Translated: CASGQTGRTEAFF.